The next 17 T cell receptor beta chains were all read from a single sample in a study of blood T cell repertoires in COVID-19. Data came from immunoSEQ multiplex PCR; TCRdb stores just in-frame clones and leaves some out. Of about 400,000 clones in the sample, about 90% are singletons; the top ten hold 0.95% to 1.5%. Sequenced: peripheral blood. The receptors come from a man aged 35 to 55 with acute or convalescent COVID-19.

V gene TRBV11-3 combines with J gene TRBJ1-1; the match to TRBD1 covers 8 bases. The CDR3 has 13 residues. J lost 8 bases, V lost 5 bases, and 7 bases had no gene match. Germline CDR1 reads SGHNT; CDR2 reads YENEEA. CDR3 amino acids: CASSRRQGLEAFF. DNA of the CDR3: TGTGCCAGCAGCCGTAGACAGGGGTTAGAAGCTTTCTTT.

This chain joins TRBV28 and TRBJ1-2; 9 bases agree with TRBD1. The V and J ends lost 4 bases and 5 bases, in that order; junction bases with no gene match: 11. Germline V CDR1 and CDR2: MDHEN, SYDVKM. This CDR3 is 16 amino acids long. CDR3 DNA: TGTGCCAGCAGTTCCTTAGGGCGGACAGGGGATTATGGCTACACCTTC. Translating it yields CASSSLGRTGDYGYTF.

V gene TRBV5-8 combines with J gene TRBJ1-1, with D perhaps TRBD1 (5 bases). The germline gives CDR1 SGHTS, CDR2 YDEGEE. The V end was cut by 2 bases, the J end by 6 bases, with 8 bases between. There are 12 residues in the CDR3. The CDR3 protein is CASSFDSAEAFF. The CDR3 bases are TGTGCCAGCAGCTTCGACAGTGCTGAAGCTTTCTTT.

This chain joins TRBV11-2 and TRBJ2-1; D uncertain. Germline lookup yields CDR1 SGHAT and CDR2 FQNNGV. V shed 8 bases and J shed 6 bases, with 20 bases lying between them. This CDR3 contains 15 residues. The CDR3 DNA reads TGTGCCAGCCGGTCTCTTAGACTCCGAACCAATGAGCAGTTCTTC. It translates to CASRSLRLRTNEQFF.

The rearrangement links TRBV7-8 to TRBJ1-5, with D possibly being TRBD1 (5 bases). Germline CDR1 and CDR2: SGHVS and FQNEAQ. The V end lost 4 bases, the J end lost 4 bases, and 14 bases lay between the germline ends. The CDR3 runs 15 residues. The CDR3 region is CASSSWAGGNQPQHF. CDR3 nucleotides: TGTGCCAGCAGCTCCTGGGCGGGGGGAAATCAGCCCCAGCATTTT.

The chain combines TRBV2 with TRBJ2-2; 7 bases fit TRBD2. There are 15 residues in the CDR3. Germline CDR1 SNHLY, CDR2 FYNNEI. V dropped 4 bases and J dropped 4; count of bases not matched to a gene: 6. This CDR3 is CASSGISGFTGELFF. In DNA, the CDR3 is TGTGCCAGCAGTGGGATTAGCGGGTTCACCGGGGAGCTGTTTTTT.

The chain couples TRBV18 to TRBJ1-2; perhaps TRBD1 as D (6 bases). This CDR3 spans 14 amino acids. CDR1 is KGHSH and CDR2 is LQKENI in the germline V gene. The V end was cut by 0 bases, the J end by 10 bases, with 15 bases between. This CDR3 is CASSPPGGADSYTF. The DNA of the CDR3 is TGTGCCAGCTCACCACCAGGGGGGGCGGATTCCTACACCTTC.

The rearrangement joins TRBV12-3 or TRBV12-4 to TRBJ2-7, with a tentative D call TRBD1 (5 bases). The CDR3 runs to 13 residues. With 6 bases removed from V and 5 bases from J, the gap between germline ends came to 14 bases. The CDR3 sequence is CASSLSDNHEQYF. CDR3 coding DNA: TGTGCCAGCAGCCTGTCGGACAATCACGAGCAGTACTTC.

The chain links TRBV19 to TRBJ1-5, with a tentative D call TRBD1 (5 bases). The CDR3 is made up of 18 amino acids. The germline CDR1 and CDR2 sequences are LNHDA and SQIVND (reference sequence). V lost 5 bases, J lost 2 bases, and 22 bases lay in between. CDR3: CASSDPGSPVFGNQPQHF. DNA for the CDR3: TGTGCCAGTAGTGACCCAGGGTCACCTGTATTTGGCAATCAGCCCCAGCATTTT.

The chain recombines TRBV28 with TRBJ1-2, with 10 nucleotides matching TRBD1. The germline V gene encodes CDR1 MDHEN and CDR2 SYDVKM. The CDR3 spans 16 residues. J was trimmed by 8 bases and V by 3 bases; bases with no gene match: 12. CDR3 sequence (DNA): TGTGCCAGCAGTTTCCCGGGGACAGGGGTCATCTGGGGCTACACCTTC. As protein: CASSFPGTGVIWGYTF.

The chain links TRBV9 to TRBJ2-7, with a possible D match to TRBD1 (6 bases). Trimming stripped 4 bases from V and 1 base from J, with 15 bases between. This CDR3 is 15 amino acids long. Germline CDR1 and CDR2: SGDLS and YYNGEE. This CDR3 is CASSPGTFISYEQYF. The CDR3, as DNA: TGTGCCAGCAGCCCGGGGACATTTATTTCCTACGAGCAGTACTTC.

This chain connects TRBV4-1 to TRBJ2-3, with D possibly being TRBD2 (6 bases). CDR3 length: 15 amino acids. Germline V gene sequence: CDR1 MGHRA, CDR2 YSYEKL. V was trimmed by 4 bases and J by 4 bases, leaving 15 bases between them. Written as DNA, the CDR3 is TGCGCCAGCAGCCCCGAACCGACTAGGGCAGATACGCAGTATTTT. Protein sequence: CASSPEPTRADTQYF.

With regard to this clone: This sample also contains other DNA sequences that code for the same CDR3. The CDR3 reads CASSLGQGEAFF. The CDR3 DNA reads TGTGCCAGCAGTTTGGGGCAGGGGGAAGCTTTCTTT. The chain is built from TRBV27 and TRBJ1-1, with D tentatively TRBD1 (6 bases). Germline V CDR1 and CDR2: MNHEY, SMNVEV (reference sequence). Trimming removed 3 bases at V and 8 bases at J, with 10 bases between. CDR3 length: 12 amino acids.

This clone appeared once. The chain uses TRBV7-9 and TRBJ1-1, with D possibly matching TRBD1 (5 bases). The CDR3 is 15 residues long. The V end was cut by 5 bases, the J end by 1 base, with 14 bases between. CDR1 is SEHNR, CDR2 FQNEAQ, per germline (reference sequence). CDR3 amino acids: CASSPQWGGNTEAFF. The CDR3 DNA sequence: TGTGCCAGCAGCCCCCAGTGGGGGGGGAACACTGAAGCTTTCTTT.

The CDR3 DNA sequence: TGTGCCAGCTCACCGGGACAGGGAGGAAACACTGAAGCTTTCTTT. The encoded protein is CASSPGQGGNTEAFF. This chain uses TRBV18 with TRBJ1-1; 9 bases match TRBD1. Germline CDR1 and CDR2: KGHSH and LQKENI. The CDR3 has 15 residues. The V gene end was trimmed by 3 bases and the J gene end by 2 bases; junction bases not matched to a gene: 4.

V and J are TRBV18 and TRBJ1-1; no firm D call. V lost 4 bases and J lost 1, with 16 bases in between. The germline gives CDR1 KGHSH, CDR2 LQKENI. This CDR3 is built from 16 residues. The chain's CDR3 is CASSQAPSGGNTEAFF. The CDR3 DNA is TGTGCCAGCTCACAAGCCCCTTCGGGAGGGAACACTGAAGCTTTCTTT. Full variable domain (missing parts from reference TRBV18 and TRBJ1-1): NAGVMQNPRHLVRRRGQEARLRCSPMKGHSHVYWYRQLPEEGLKFMVYLQKENIIDESGMPKERFSAEFPKEGPSILRIQQVVRGDSAAYFCASSQAPSGGNTEAFFGQGTRLTVV.

The gene calls are TRBV28 and TRBJ2-5; 7 bases fit TRBD2. V gave up 6 bases and J gave up 3 bases; unmatched junction bases: 7. The CDR3 covers 14 residues. Germline V gene sequence: CDR1 MDHEN, CDR2 SYDVKM. CDR3 sequence: CASRSGTTKETQYF. The CDR3, as DNA: TGTGCCAGCAGGAGCGGGACGACAAAAGAGACCCAGTACTTC.